The 8 T cell receptor beta chains in this list originate from one sample, sequenced in a study of technical replicates of blood from several donors (TCRdb year 2017). Library preparation employed the immunoSEQ multiplex PCR assay. Drawn from immuneACCESS, this table holds only the in-frame rearrangements with V and J called that TCRdb kept. Clones are partly lost; checked studies trace under half to an unresolved V gene and leave the rest unexplained. The sample includes 65,000 to 80,000 clones, with nearly 99% observed a single time. The biggest ten clones account for over 0.2% of the sample. The sequenced sample consisted of T cells isolated from PBMCs. Receptor source: a human donor in good health.

The chain has TRBV5-6 and TRBJ1-1; D call uncertain. V was shortened by 0 bases and J by 3 bases, with 12 bases between the two germline ends. The CDR3 loop spans 15 amino acids. Looked up from germline, CDR1 is SGHDT and CDR2 is YYEEEE. The CDR3 reads CASSLVGRRHTEAFF. The CDR3 bases are TGTGCCAGCAGCTTGGTGGGCCGACGGCACACTGAAGCTTTCTTT.

The J gene is TRBJ1-5, the V gene TRBV2; 8 bases match TRBD1. The CDR3 has 13 residues. CDR1 and CDR2 from the germline V gene are SNHLY and FYNNEI. After removal of 7 bases from V and 5 bases from J, the junction contained 4 bases not matched to a gene. CDR3 in amino acids: CASKDRDYQPQHF. The CDR3 DNA reads TGTGCCAGCAAGGACAGGGATTATCAGCCCCAGCATTTT.

The chain employs TRBV9 and TRBJ2-7; the match to TRBD2 covers 7 bases. V dropped 4 bases and J dropped 4; count of bases not matched to a gene: 20. Per the germline V gene, CDR1 is SGDLS and CDR2 is YYNGEE. There are 18 residues in the CDR3. The CDR3 here is CASSSNRDLAASTYEQYF. The CDR3 DNA reads TGTGCCAGCAGCTCTAACCGTGATCTAGCGGCCTCCACTTACGAGCAGTACTTC. Drawing the rest from reference TRBV9 and TRBJ2-7, the complete variable domain is DSGVTQTPKHLITATGQRVTLRCSPRSGDLSVYWYQQSLDQGLQFLIQYYNGEERAKGNILERFSAQQFPDLHSELNLSSLELGDSALYFCASSSNRDLAASTYEQYFGPGTRLTVT.

The rearrangement uses TRBV2 and TRBJ1-2, with TRBD1 identical over 8 bases. With V trimmed by 5 bases and J by 8 bases, 7 bases remained unmatched. Germline lookup yields CDR1 SNHLY and CDR2 FYNNEI. The CDR3 consists of 13 residues. The CDR3 spells CASSIQGAIGYTF. CDR3 nucleotide sequence: TGTGCCAGCAGTATTCAGGGGGCGATCGGCTACACCTTC.

This chain links TRBV9 with TRBJ1-1; 9 nucleotides match TRBD1. This CDR3 is built from 15 residues. Per germline, CDR1 SGDLS and CDR2 YYNGEE. After removal of 3 bases from V and 0 bases from J, the junction contained 3 bases not matched to a gene. The CDR3 nucleotides read TGTGCCAGCAGCGCGGGACAGGGCGTGAACACTGAAGCTTTCTTT. The encoded protein is CASSAGQGVNTEAFF. Full variable domain (rest looked up from reference TRBV9 and TRBJ1-1): DSGVTQTPKHLITATGQRVTLRCSPRSGDLSVYWYQQSLDQGLQFLIQYYNGEERAKGNILERFSAQQFPDLHSELNLSSLELGDSALYFCASSAGQGVNTEAFFGQGTRLTVV.

The chain combines TRBV4-3 with TRBJ2-6; 7 bases line up with TRBD1. Germline loops: CDR1 LGHNA, CDR2 YSLEER. Trimming at V came to 1 base and at J to 4 bases, leaving 10 bases not matched to a gene. This CDR3 has 18 residues. CDR3 loop: CASSQGIKGAQGANVLTF. CDR3 bases: TGCGCCAGCAGCCAAGGCATTAAGGGGGCGCAGGGGGCCAACGTCCTGACTTTC.

This clone was observed once. The V call is TRBV30, the J call TRBJ2-5; unclear D gene. V was shortened by 0 bases and J by 5 bases, with 4 bases between the two germline ends. Germline CDR1 reads GTSNPN; CDR2 reads SVGIG (reference sequence). The CDR3 contains 11 residues. CDR3 region: CAWSVLETQYF. CDR3 sequence (DNA): TGTGCCTGGAGTGTACTGGAGACCCAGTACTTC. Based on the CDR3 plus reference TRBV30 and TRBJ2-5, the full variable domain is SQTIHQWPATLVQPVGSPLSLECTVEGTSNPNLYWYRQAAGRGLQLLFYSVGIGQISSEVPQNLSASRPQDRQFILSSKKLLLSDSGFYLCAWSVLETQYFGPGTRLLVL.

The chain has TRBV28 and TRBJ2-1; D is perhaps TRBD1 (6 bases). CDR1 and CDR2 (germline): MDHEN, SYDVKM. The V gene lost 6 bases and the J gene lost 5 bases, with 17 bases spanning the gap. CDR3 length: 15 residues. CDR3 amino acids: CASSPHRDNHNEQFF. CDR3 nucleotide sequence: TGTGCCAGCAGCCCCCACAGGGACAACCACAATGAGCAGTTCTTC.